This T cell receptor beta chain stems from a study of blood T cell repertoires in COVID-19. Study-wide background: Whether acute or convalescent, the COVID-19 samples came from the United States, Italy and Spain.

In the authors' methods: Reference gene primer amplification gave nucleated cell count estimates. The data were produced by immunoSEQ multiplex PCR, yet TCRdb's version contains in-frame clones alone and is incomplete. For V, J and clone size, that table is used; D and trimming come from the DNA. The repertoire holds 150,000 or so clones, with more than 75% as singletons. Trimming left V 1 base short and J 0 bases short, with 10 bases between. The CDR3 loop spans 15 amino acids. Germline values: CDR1 SGHDT, CDR2 YYEEEE. The sequencing sample was made of peripheral blood. The chain uses TRBV5-6 and TRBJ1-2; D unresolved. This TCR was sampled from a human donor with acute or convalescent COVID-19. The donor label of this sample is uncertain. In DNA, the CDR3 is TGTGCCAGCAGCTTGATCCAGACTACTAACTATGGCTACACCTTC. Encoded protein: CASSLIQTTNYGYTF.